The T cell receptor (beta chain) described here comes from a study of identical twins. On this clonotype itself: Its antigen remains unknown.

CDR3 size: 14 residues. CDR1 and CDR2 (germline): SGHNT, YYREEE (reference sequence). The V end was cut by 2 bases, the J end by 13 bases, with 19 bases between. Overall study results and limits: Beta clonotypes that were abundant in cord blood contained fewer insertions, a pattern absent from memory repertoires. Conclusions relied on cross-sectional statistical analysis, not following the same donors.

Unique molecular identifiers were present on the cDNA, which also gained a universal primer site by template switching. TCRdb passed the 5' RACE reads through MiXCR, listing each CDR3 protein once. The sample shows around 100,000 distinct CDR3 sequences, 5.9% of them seen only once. This TCR derives from a woman aged 50 to 65 in good health. Sequenced: memory T cells sorted from blood. The chain couples TRBV5-4 to TRBJ2-1; either TRBD1 or TRBD2 may fit D (6 bases each). CDR3 sequence (DNA): TGTGCCAGCAGCTTAGGGGGGCTAGCAGTGATTCAGTTCTTC. Translated, it gives CASSLGGLAVIQFF.